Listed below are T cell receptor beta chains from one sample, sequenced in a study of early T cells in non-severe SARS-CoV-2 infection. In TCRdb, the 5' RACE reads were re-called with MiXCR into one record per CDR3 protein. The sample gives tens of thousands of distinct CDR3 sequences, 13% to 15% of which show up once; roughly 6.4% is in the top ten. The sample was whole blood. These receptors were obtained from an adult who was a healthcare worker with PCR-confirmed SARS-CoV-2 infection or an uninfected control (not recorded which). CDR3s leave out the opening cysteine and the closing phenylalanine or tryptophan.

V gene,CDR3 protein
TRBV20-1,SARDRQHGYT
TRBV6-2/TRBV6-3,ASSPSGQGVPNEQF
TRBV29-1,SVGGLAGVLDDEQY
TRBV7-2,ASSPRDNQPQH
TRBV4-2,ASSQVSGTSGRETQY
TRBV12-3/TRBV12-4,ASSRHRQPQH
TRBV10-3,AISESMGGAGFNEQF
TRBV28,ASSRDRSTEAF
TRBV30,AWRQGTLNTEAF
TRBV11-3,ASSLGGTGDTEAF
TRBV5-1,ASSYGALETQY
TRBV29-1,SAGRGGNEAF
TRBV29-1,SVLTSGNDEQF
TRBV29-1,SVEAQGHVDYNEQF
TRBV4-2,ASSPVEDQPQH
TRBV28,ASSSGQAHNEQF
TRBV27,ASSLGYGKETQY
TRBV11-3,ASSGWGAEAF
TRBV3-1,ASSGRETGNEKLF
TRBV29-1,SVAREAF
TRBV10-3,AISEPKDYNEQF
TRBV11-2,ASSPLRLSYNEQF
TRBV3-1,ASSQLYEQY
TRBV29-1,SVPRQIGNEQF
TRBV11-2,ASSWGENIQY
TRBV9,ASSVNADTQY
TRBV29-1,SVEVGTADYEQY
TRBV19,ASSTLQNTEAF
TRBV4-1,ASSQAGGGGDEQY
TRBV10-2,ASSESGFTQPQH
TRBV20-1,SASCDRSSYNSPLH
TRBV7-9,ASSLLSSVYNEQF
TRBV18,ASSLGLAGGDNEQF
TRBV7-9,ASSFPGTVYEQY
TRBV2,AGSVAGGSNEQF
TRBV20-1,SARQGNTEAF
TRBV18,ASSPSGRRTDTQY
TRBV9,ASSGRSGVDEKLF
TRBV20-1,SARGIGNTGELF
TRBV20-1,SARDPGQGALAF
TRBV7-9,ASSLVAAADTQY
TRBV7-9,ASSPSTGDGYNEQF
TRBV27,ASSLSGLKFYEQY
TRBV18,ASSPSNGARNTIY
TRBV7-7,ASSQNRDSGNTIY
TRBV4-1,ASSHDMSYEQY
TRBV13,ASSPDVAGTDTQY
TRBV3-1,ASSPTRRAQY
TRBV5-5,ASRSGPNTGELF
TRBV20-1,SARDQQPNTGELF
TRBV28,ASRGRGRAEAF
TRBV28,ASSPRTSGILGQF
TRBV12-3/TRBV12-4,ASSLRFGTVYDTQY
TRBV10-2,ASSEAGSNQPQH
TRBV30,AWRQGGGNQPQH
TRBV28,ASSQRATHNEQF
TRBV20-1,SATTLLAGGPNEQF
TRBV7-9,ASSQKLSYEQY
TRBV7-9,ASSPPAGRSLDTQY